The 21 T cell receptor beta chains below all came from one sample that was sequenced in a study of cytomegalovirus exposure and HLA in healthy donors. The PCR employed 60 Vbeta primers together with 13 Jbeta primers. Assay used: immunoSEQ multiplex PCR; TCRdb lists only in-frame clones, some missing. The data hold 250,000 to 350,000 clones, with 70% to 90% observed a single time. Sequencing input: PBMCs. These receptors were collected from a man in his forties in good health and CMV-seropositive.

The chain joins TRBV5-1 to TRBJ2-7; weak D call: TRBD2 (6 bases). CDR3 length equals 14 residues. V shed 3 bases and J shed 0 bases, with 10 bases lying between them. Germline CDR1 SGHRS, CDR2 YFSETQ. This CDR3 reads CASSSGTPSYEQYF. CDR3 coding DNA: TGCGCCAGCAGCTCCGGGACTCCCTCCTACGAGCAGTACTTC.

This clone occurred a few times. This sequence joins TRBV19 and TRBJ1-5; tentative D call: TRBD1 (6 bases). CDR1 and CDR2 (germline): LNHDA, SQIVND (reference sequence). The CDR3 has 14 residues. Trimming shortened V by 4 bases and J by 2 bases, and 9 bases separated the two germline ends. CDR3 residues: CASSNRQGNQPQHF. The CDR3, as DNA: TGTGCCAGTAGTAACCGACAGGGCAATCAGCCCCAGCATTTT.

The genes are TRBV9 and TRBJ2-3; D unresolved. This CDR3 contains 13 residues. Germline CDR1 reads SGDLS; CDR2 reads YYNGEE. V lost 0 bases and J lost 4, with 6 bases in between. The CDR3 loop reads CASSVGTADTQYF. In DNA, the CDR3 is TGTGCCAGCAGCGTAGGAACAGCAGATACGCAGTATTTT.

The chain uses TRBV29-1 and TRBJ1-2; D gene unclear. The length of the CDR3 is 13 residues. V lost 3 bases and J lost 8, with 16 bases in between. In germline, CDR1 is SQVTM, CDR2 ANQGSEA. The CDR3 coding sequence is TGCAGCGTTGACGAGGGCTCGAGGAGAGGCTACACCTTC. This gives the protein CSVDEGSRRGYTF.

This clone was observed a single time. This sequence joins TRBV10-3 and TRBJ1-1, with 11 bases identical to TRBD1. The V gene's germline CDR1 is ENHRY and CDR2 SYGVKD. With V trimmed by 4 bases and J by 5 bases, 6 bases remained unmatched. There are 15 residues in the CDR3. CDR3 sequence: CAISAPGQGVTEAFF. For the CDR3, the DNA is TGTGCCATCAGTGCACCGGGACAGGGGGTAACTGAAGCTTTCTTT.

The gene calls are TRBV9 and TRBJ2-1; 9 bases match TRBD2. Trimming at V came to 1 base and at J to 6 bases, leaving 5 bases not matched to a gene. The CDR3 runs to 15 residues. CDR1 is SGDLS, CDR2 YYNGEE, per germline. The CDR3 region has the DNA TGTGCCAGCAGCGTACTAGCGGGACAAAGCAATGAGCAGTTCTTC. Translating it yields CASSVLAGQSNEQFF.

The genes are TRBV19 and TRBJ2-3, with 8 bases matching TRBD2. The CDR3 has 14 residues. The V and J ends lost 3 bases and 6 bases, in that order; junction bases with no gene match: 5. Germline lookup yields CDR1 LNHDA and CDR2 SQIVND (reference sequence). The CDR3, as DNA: TGTGCCAGTAGTATGACGGGAGGGTTCGATACGCAGTATTTT. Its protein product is CASSMTGGFDTQYF.

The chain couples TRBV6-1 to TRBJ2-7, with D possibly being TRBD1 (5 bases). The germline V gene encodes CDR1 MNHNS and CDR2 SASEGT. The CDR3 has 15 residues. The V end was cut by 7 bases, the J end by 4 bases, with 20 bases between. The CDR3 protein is CASKDRLGANYEQYF. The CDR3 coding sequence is TGTGCCAGCAAAGACCGATTAGGGGCCAATTACGAGCAGTACTTC.

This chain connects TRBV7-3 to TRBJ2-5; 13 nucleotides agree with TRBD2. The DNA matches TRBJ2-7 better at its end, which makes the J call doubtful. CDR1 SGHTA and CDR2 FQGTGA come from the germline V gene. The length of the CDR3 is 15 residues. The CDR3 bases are TGTGCCAGCAGCTCCGGACTAGCGGGAGTTCACGAGCAGTACTTC. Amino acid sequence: CASSSGLAGVHEQYF.

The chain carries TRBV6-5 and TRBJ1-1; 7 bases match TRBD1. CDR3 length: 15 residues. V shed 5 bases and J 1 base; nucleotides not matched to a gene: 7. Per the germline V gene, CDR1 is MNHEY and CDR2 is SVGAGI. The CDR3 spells CASSKRTGKNTEAFF. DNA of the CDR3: TGTGCCAGCAGTAAACGGACAGGAAAGAACACTGAAGCTTTCTTT.

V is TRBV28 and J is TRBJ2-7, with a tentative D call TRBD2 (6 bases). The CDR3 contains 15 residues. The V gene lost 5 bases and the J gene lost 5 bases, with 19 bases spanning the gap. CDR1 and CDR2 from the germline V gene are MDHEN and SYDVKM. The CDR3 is CASSDGTSLPHEQYF. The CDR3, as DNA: TGTGCCAGCAGTGACGGGACTTCCCTCCCTCACGAGCAGTACTTC.

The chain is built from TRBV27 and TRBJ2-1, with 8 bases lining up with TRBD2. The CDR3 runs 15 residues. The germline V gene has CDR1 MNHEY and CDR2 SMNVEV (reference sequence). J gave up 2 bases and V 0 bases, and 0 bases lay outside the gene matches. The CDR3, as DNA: TGTGCCAGCAGTTTATCTAGCGGGACCTACAATGAGCAGTTCTTC. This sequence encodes CASSLSSGTYNEQFF.

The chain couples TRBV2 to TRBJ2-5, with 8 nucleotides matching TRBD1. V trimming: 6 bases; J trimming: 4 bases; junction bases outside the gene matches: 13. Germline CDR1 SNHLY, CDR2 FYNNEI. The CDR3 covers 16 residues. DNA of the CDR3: TGTGCCAGCAGCGCTACTAGGACAGGGACGGGAGAGACCCAGTACTTC. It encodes CASSATRTGTGETQYF. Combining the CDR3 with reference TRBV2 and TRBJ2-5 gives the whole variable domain EPEVTQTPSHQVTQMGQEVILRCVPISNHLYFYWYRQILGQKVEFLVSFYNNEISEKSEIFDDQFSVERPDGSNFTLKIRSTKLEDSAMYFCASSATRTGTGETQYFGPGTRLLVL.

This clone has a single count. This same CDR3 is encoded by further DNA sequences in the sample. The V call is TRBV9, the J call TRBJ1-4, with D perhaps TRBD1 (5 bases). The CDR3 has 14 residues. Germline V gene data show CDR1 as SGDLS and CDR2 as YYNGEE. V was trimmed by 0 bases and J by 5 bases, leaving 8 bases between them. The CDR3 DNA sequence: TGTGCCAGCAGCGTAGATGGGGCGAATGAAAAACTGTTTTTT. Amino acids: CASSVDGANEKLFF.

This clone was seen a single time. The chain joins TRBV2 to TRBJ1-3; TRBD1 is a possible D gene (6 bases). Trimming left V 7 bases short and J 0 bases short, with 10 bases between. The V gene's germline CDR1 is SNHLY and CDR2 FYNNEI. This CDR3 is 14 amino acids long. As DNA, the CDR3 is TGTGCCAGCACCGGACAGAGCTCTGGAAACACCATATATTTT. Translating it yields CASTGQSSGNTIYF.

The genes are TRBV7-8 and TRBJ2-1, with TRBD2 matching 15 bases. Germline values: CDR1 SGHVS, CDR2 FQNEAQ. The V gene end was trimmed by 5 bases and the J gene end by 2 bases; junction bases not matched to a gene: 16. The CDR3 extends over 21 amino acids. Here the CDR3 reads CASSPVPRRTSGRVAYNEQFF. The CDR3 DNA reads TGTGCCAGCAGCCCGGTCCCCCGCCGGACTAGCGGGAGGGTCGCCTACAATGAGCAGTTCTTC.

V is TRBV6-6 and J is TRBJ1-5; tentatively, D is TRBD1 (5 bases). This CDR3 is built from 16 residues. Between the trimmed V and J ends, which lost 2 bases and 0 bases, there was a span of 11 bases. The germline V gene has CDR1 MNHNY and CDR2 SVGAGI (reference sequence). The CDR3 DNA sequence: TGTGCCAGCAGTTACCTGACAGAGTATAGCAATCAGCCCCAGCATTTT. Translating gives CASSYLTEYSNQPQHF.

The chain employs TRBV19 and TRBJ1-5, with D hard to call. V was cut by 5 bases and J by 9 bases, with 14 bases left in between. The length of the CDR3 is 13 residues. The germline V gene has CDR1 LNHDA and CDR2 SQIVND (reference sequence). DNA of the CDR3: TGTGCCAGTAGTCAAAACAGTATCGGGCCCCAGCATTTT. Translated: CASSQNSIGPQHF.

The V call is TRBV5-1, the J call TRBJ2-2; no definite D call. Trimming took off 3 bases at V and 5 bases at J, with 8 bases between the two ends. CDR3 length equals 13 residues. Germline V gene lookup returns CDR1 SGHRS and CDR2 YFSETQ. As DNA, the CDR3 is TGCGCCAGCAGCTGGGCTGGAACCGGGGAGCTGTTTTTT. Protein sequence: CASSWAGTGELFF.

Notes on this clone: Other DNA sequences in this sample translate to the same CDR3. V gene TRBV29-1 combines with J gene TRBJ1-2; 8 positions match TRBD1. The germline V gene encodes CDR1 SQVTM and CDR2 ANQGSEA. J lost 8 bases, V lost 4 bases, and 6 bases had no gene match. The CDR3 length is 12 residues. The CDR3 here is CSVVQGARGYTF. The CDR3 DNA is TGCAGCGTTGTTCAGGGGGCAAGGGGCTACACCTTC.

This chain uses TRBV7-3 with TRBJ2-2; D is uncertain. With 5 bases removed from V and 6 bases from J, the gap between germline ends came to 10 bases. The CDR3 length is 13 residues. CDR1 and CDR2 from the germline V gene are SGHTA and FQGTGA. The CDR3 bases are TGTGCCAGCAGCCATTTCAACTCCGGGGAGCTGTTTTTT. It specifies CASSHFNSGELFF.